Below are 8 T cell receptor beta chains sequenced from a single sample in a study of T cell repertoires in cytomegalovirus infection. TCRdb recomputed calls from the reads with MiXCR, one row per CDR3 protein. Found here are roughly 640,000 distinct CDR3 sequences, approximately 25% of them singletons; the top ten hold less than 9.5%. Sequencing was performed on CD8+ T cells from PBMCs. The receptor source for this set is a human donor in good health (CMV status not recorded). Some clones in this sample may be carry-over from other donors' samples.

This clonotype has a count of ten or more. The chain is built from TRBV7-6 and TRBJ2-1, with a tentative D call TRBD1 (6 bases). This CDR3 is built from 15 residues. Trimming pared 2 bases from V and 8 bases from J, leaving 16 bases between. CDR1 and CDR2 from the germline V gene are SGHVS and FNYEAQ. CDR3 sequence reads: CASSLFPRGKDEQFF. In DNA, the CDR3 is TGTGCCAGCAGCTTATTTCCCAGGGGTAAGGATGAGCAGTTCTTC.

The chain joins TRBV2 to TRBJ2-4, with 8 nucleotides matching TRBD1. V trimming: 7 bases; J trimming: 3 bases; junction bases outside the gene matches: 11. The V gene's germline CDR1 is SNHLY and CDR2 FYNNEI. The CDR3 totals 16 residues. The CDR3 loop reads CASNLPQGAGKNIQYF. Here the CDR3 DNA reads TGTGCCAGCAACCTCCCCCAGGGGGCTGGCAAAAACATTCAGTACTTC.

Many counts were recorded for this clonotype. This CDR3 is CASSLGIGDRDQPQHF. The DNA of the CDR3 is TGTGCCAGCAGCCTCGGAATCGGGGACAGGGATCAGCCCCAGCATTTT. The gene calls are TRBV7-9 and TRBJ1-5; 9 positions agree with TRBD1. Germline CDR1 and CDR2: SEHNR and FQNEAQ (reference sequence). The CDR3 extends over 16 amino acids. Unmatched junction bases numbered 10, after V lost 5 bases and J lost 5 bases.

The chain couples TRBV28 to TRBJ1-6; the D is unclear. Germline V gene sequence: CDR1 MDHEN, CDR2 SYDVKM. The CDR3 runs to 14 residues. V dropped 6 bases and J dropped 11 bases, with 17 bases sitting between them. The CDR3 is CASSPQSTLTPLHF. The CDR3 DNA reads TGTGCCAGCAGCCCACAGAGTACCTTAACACCCCTCCACTTT.

At least ten counts were recorded for this clonotype. The chain joins TRBV12-3 or TRBV12-4 to TRBJ1-1, with D tentatively TRBD1 (5 bases). The CDR3 runs 14 residues. With 4 bases removed from V and 6 bases from J, the gap between germline ends came to 15 bases. The CDR3 DNA reads TGTGCCAGCAGTTACTCGAGACGGGACTCTGAAGCTTTCTTT. Amino acid sequence: CASSYSRRDSEAFF.

This clonotype was found a few times. This chain connects TRBV2 to TRBJ2-2; 8 bases align to TRBD1. The CDR3 sequence is 13 residues long. In germline, CDR1 is SNHLY, CDR2 FYNNEI. V dropped 7 bases and J dropped 5; count of bases not matched to a gene: 3. CDR3 DNA: TGTGCCAGCATGACAGGGGTTACCGGGGAGCTGTTTTTT. Amino acid sequence: CASMTGVTGELFF.

The chain carries TRBV20-1 and TRBJ2-7; D might be TRBD1 or TRBD2, each matching 5 bases. There are 13 residues in the CDR3. The V and J ends lost 5 bases and 3 bases respectively, with 14 bases between them. Per germline, CDR1 DFQATT and CDR2 SNEGSKA (reference sequence). CDR3 nucleotide sequence: TGCAGTGCTTTAAGATGGGGGAGCTACGAGCAGTACGTC. This gives the protein CSALRWGSYEQYV.

This clonotype appeared a few times. The chain recombines TRBV20-1 with TRBJ2-5, with TRBD2 as a possible D gene (5 bases). The V end was cut by 6 bases, the J end by 1 base, with 15 bases between. CDR3 length: 14 residues. CDR1 is DFQATT, CDR2 SNEGSKA, per germline (reference sequence). The DNA of the CDR3 is TGCAGTGCCCTTAGGAGGAAGACCCAAGAGACCCAGTACTTC. It translates to CSALRRKTQETQYF.